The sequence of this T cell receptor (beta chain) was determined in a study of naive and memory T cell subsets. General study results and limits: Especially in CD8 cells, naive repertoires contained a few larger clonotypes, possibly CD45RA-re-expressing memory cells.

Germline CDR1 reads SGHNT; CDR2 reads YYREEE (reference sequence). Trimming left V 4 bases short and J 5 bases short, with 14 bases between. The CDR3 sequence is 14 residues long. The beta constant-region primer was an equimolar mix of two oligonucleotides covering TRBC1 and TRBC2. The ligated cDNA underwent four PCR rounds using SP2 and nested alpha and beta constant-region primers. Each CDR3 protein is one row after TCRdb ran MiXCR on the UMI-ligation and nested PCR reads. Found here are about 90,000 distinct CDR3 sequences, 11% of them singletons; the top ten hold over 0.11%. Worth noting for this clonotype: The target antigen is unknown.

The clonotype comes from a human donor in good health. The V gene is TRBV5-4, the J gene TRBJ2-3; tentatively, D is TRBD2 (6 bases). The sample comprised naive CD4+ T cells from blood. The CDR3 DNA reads TGTGCCAGCAGCCCGGGACTTCAGAAAGATACGCAGTATTTT. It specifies CASSPGLQKDTQYF.